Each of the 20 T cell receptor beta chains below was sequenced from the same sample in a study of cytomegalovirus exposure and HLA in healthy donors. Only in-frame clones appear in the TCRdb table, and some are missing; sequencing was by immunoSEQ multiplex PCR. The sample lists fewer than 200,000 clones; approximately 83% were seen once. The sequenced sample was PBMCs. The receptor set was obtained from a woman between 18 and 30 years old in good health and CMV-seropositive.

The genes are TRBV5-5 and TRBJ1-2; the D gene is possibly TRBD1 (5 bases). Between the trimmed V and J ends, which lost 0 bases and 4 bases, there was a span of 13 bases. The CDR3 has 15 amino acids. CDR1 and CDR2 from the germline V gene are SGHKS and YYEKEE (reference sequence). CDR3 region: CASSLDAGRAYGYTF. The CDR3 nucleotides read TGTGCCAGCAGCTTGGACGCGGGACGGGCCTATGGCTACACCTTC. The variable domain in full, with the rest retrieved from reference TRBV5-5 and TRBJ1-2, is DAGVTQSPTHLIKTRGQQVTLRCSPISGHKSVSWYQQVLGQGPQFIFQYYEKEERGRGNFPDRFSARQFPNYSSELNVNALLLGDSALYLCASSLDAGRAYGYTFGSGTRLTVV.

The CDR3 nucleotides are TGTGCCAGCAGCTTGGAAGACAGAGGCTATGGCTACACCTTC. Translated, it gives CASSLEDRGYGYTF. The chain employs TRBV5-8 and TRBJ1-2, with D possibly matching TRBD1 (5 bases). The V gene's germline CDR1 is SGHTS and CDR2 YDEGEE. The CDR3 totals 14 residues. Trimming pared 0 bases from V and 4 bases from J, leaving 10 bases between. Combining the CDR3 with reference TRBV5-8 and TRBJ1-2 gives the whole variable domain EAGVTQSPTHLIKTRGQQATLRCSPISGHTSVYWYQQALGLGLQFLLWYDEGEERNRGNFPPRFSGRQFPNYSSELNVNALELEDSALYLCASSLEDRGYGYTFGSGTRLTVV.

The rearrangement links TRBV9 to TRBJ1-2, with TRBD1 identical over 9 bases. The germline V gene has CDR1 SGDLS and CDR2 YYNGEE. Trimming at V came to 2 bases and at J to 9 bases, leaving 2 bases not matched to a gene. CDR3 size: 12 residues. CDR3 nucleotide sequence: TGTGCCAGCAGCGTGGGACAGGGTAGCTACACCTTC. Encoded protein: CASSVGQGSYTF.

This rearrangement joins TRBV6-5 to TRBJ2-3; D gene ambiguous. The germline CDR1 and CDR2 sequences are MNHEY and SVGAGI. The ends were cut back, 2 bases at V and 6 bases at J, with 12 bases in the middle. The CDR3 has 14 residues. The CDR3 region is CASSYGGSLDTQYF. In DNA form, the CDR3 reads TGTGCCAGCAGTTACGGCGGTAGCTTGGATACGCAGTATTTT.

The CDR3: CASRGQDLTGELFF. In nucleotides, the CDR3 is TGTGCCAGCAGAGGGCAGGACTTAACCGGGGAGCTGTTTTTT. The chain is built from TRBV2 and TRBJ2-2; TRBD2 is a possible D gene (5 bases). Trimming pared 6 bases from V and 5 bases from J, leaving 13 bases between. Germline values: CDR1 SNHLY, CDR2 FYNNEI. The CDR3 is 14 residues long.

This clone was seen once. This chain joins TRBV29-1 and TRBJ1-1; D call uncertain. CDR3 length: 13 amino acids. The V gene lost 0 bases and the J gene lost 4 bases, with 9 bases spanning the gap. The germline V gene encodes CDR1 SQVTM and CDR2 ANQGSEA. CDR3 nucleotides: TGCAGCGTTGAAGAGGATAGAGGCACTGAAGCTTTCTTT. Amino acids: CSVEEDRGTEAFF.

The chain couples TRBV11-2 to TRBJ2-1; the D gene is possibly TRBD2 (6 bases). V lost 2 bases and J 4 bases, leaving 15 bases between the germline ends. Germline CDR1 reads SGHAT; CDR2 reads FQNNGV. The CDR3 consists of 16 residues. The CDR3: CASSLLRAGFYNEQFF. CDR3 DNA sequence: TGTGCCAGCAGCTTACTACGTGCGGGGTTTTACAATGAGCAGTTCTTC.

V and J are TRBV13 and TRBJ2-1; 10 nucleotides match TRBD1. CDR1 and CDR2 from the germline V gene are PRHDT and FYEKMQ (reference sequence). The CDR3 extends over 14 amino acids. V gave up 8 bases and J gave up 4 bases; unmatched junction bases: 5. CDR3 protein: CASGPGQGYNEQFF. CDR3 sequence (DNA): TGTGCCAGCGGACCGGGACAGGGGTACAATGAGCAGTTCTTC.

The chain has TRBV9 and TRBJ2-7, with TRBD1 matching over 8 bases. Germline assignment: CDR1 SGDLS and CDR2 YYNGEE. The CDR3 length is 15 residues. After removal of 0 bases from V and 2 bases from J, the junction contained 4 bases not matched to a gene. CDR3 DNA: TGTGCCAGCAGCGTAGCCGGGACAGGAACCTACGAGCAGTACTTC. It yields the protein CASSVAGTGTYEQYF. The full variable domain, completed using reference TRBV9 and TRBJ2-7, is DSGVTQTPKHLITATGQRVTLRCSPRSGDLSVYWYQQSLDQGLQFLIQYYNGEERAKGNILERFSAQQFPDLHSELNLSSLELGDSALYFCASSVAGTGTYEQYFGPGTRLTVT.

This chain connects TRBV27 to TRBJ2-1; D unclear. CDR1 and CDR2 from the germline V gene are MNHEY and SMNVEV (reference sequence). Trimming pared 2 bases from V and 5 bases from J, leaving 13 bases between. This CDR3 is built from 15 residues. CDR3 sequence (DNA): TGTGCCAGCAGTTTACTGCAACATTTAAACAATGAGCAGTTCTTC. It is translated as CASSLLQHLNNEQFF.

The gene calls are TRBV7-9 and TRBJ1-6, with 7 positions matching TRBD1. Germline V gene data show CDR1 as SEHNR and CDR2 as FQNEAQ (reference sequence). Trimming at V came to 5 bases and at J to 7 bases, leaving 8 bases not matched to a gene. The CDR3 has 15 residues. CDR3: CASSPSGTVNSPLHF. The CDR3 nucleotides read TGTGCCAGCAGCCCCTCCGGGACAGTAAATTCACCCCTCCACTTT.

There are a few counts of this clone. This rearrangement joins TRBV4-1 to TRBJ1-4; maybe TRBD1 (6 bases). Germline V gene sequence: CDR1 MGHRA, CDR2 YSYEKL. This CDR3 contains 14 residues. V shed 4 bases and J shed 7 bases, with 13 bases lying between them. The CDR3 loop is CASSPQGRGEKLFF. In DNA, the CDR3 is TGCGCCAGCAGCCCACAGGGAAGAGGTGAAAAACTGTTTTTT.

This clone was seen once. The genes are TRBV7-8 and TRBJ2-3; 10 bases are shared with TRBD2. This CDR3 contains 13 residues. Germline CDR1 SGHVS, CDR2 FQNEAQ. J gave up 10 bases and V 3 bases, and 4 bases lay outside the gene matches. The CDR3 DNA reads TGTGCCAGCAGCTTCTCCGGGACTAGCGCGCAGTATTTT. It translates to CASSFSGTSAQYF.

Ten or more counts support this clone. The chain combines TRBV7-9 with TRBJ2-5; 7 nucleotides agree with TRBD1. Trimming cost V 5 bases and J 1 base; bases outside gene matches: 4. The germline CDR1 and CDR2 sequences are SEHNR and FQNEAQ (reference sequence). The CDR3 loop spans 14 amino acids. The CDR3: CASSQTGRQETQYF. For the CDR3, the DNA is TGTGCCAGCAGCCAGACAGGGCGCCAAGAGACCCAGTACTTC.

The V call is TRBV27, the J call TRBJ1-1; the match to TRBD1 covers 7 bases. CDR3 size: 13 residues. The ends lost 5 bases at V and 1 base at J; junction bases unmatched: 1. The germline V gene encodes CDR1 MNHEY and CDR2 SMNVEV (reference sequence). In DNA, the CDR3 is TGTGCCAGCAGTACAGGGGAGAACACTGAAGCTTTCTTT. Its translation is CASSTGENTEAFF.

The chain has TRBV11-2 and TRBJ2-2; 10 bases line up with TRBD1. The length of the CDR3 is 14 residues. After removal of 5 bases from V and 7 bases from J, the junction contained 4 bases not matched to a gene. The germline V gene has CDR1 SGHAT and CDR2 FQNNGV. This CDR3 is CASSRDRGVGELFF. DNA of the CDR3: TGTGCCAGCAGCCGGGACAGGGGAGTCGGGGAGCTGTTTTTT.

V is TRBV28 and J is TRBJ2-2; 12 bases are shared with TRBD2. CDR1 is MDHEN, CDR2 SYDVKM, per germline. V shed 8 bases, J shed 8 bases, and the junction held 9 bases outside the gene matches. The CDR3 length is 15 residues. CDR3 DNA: TGTGCCAGCGGAAAACTAGCGGGGGGACTGGGGGAGCTGTTTTTT. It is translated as CASGKLAGGLGELFF.

CDR3: CASSRRGGSTDTQYF. DNA of the CDR3: TGTGCCAGCAGCCGAAGGGGGGGTAGCACAGATACGCAGTATTTT. The J gene is TRBJ2-3, the V gene TRBV2, with D tentatively TRBD2 (7 bases). Germline lookup yields CDR1 SNHLY and CDR2 FYNNEI. The CDR3 contains 15 residues. Trimming removed 6 bases from V and 0 bases from J, with 13 bases in between.

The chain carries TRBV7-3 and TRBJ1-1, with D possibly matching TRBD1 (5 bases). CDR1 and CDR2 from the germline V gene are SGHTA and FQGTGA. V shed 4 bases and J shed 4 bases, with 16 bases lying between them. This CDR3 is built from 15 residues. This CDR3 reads CASSSKAQGSTEAFF. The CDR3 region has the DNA TGTGCCAGCAGCTCAAAGGCCCAGGGATCCACTGAAGCTTTCTTT.

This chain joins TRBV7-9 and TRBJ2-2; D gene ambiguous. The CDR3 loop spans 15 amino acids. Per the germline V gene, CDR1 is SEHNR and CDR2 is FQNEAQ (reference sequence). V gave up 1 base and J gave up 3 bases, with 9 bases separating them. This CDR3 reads CASSLGLFDTGELFF. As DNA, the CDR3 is TGTGCCAGCAGCTTAGGTTTGTTCGACACCGGGGAGCTGTTTTTT. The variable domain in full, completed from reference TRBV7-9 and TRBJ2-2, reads DTGVSQNPRHKITKRGQNVTFRCDPISEHNRLYWYRQTLGQGPEFLTYFQNEAQLEKSRLLSDRFSAERPKGSFSTLEIQRTEQGDSAMYLCASSLGLFDTGELFFGEGSRLTVL.